This T cell receptor (beta chain) was sequenced for a study of T-cell memory formation after mild COVID-19. Looking at the study overall: TCR clusters mostly belonged to single donors. Study findings and constraints: CD4/CD8 balance characterized clones contracting day 15 to 85, and CD4+ skew characterized later expanders.

The germline V gene has CDR1 SGHRS and CDR2 YFSETQ. There are 15 residues in the CDR3. The V end lost 6 bases, the J end lost 2 bases, and 16 bases lay between the germline ends. In this sample, this clonotype turned up a few times. The antigen is not known. TCRdb ran MiXCR on the 5' RACE reads and lists one entry per CDR3 protein. The sample yields over 70,000 distinct CDR3 sequences, around 15% seen once. V usage is TRBV5-1 and J usage is TRBJ2-3, with D perhaps TRBD2 (5 bases). Sequencing was carried out using PBMCs or a T cell subset sorted from them (not recorded which). The receptor's source is a young man who had mild COVID-19 (a few samples of this study predate the infection). Cell type and time point are not known. CDR3 DNA: TGCGCCAGCACCCGGACCCAGCGGACCACAGATACGCAGTATTTT. This translates into CASTRTQRTTDTQYF.